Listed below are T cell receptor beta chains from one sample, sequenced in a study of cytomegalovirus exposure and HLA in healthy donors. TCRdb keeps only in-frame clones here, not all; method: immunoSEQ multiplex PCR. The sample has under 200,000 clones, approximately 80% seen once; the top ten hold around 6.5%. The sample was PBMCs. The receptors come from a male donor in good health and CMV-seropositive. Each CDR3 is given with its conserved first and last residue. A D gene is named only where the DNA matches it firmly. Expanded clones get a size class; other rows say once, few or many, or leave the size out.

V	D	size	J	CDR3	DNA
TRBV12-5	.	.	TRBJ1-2	CASGLVGRHGYTF	TGTGCTAGTGGTTTGGTAGGGAGACATGGCTACACCTTC
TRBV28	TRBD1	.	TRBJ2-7	CASSIPGQGRPEQYF	TGTGCCAGCAGTATACCGGGACAGGGTCGGCCCGAGCAGTACTTC
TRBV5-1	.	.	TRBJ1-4	CASSFGSKGTNEKLFF	TGCGCCAGCAGCTTCGGTTCAAAGGGGACTAATGAAAAACTGTTTTTT
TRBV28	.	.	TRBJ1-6	CASRPRSGRNLYNSPLHF	TGTGCCAGCAGGCCCCGGAGCGGCCGTAACCTGTATAATTCACCCCTCCACTTT
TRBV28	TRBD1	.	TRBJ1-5	CASSFPGTGPGGVHF	TGTGCCAGCAGTTTCCCCGGGACAGGTCCGGGGGGTGTGCATTTT
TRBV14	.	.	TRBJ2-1	CASSQDKLGGNYNEQFF	TGTGCCAGCAGCCAAGATAAGTTAGGCGGTAACTACAATGAGCAGTTCTTC
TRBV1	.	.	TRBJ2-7	CTSSQGLAIYEQYF	TGCACCAGCAGCCAGGGACTAGCCATCTACGAGCAGTACTTC
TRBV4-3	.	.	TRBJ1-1	CASSHAPEAGSEAFF	TGCGCCAGCAGCCACGCCCCAGAAGCGGGCAGTGAAGCTTTCTTT
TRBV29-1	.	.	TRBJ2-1	CSVAINNEQFF	TGCAGCGTCGCTATTAACAATGAGCAGTTCTTC
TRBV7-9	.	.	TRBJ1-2	CASSLGTQGIGGGYTF	TGTGCCAGCAGCTTAGGTACCCAGGGGATCGGTGGCGGCTACACCTTC
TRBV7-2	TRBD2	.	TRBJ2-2	CASSLLLAGGTGELFF	TGTGCCAGCAGCTTACTACTAGCGGGAGGCACCGGGGAGCTGTTTTTT
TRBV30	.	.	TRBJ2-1	CAWSADSSYNEQFF	TGTGCCTGGAGTGCGGACAGCTCCTACAATGAGCAGTTCTTC
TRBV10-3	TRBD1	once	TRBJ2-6	CAISELPGQGAPGANVLTF	TGTGCCATCAGTGAGTTACCGGGACAGGGGGCGCCTGGGGCCAACGTCCTGACTTTC
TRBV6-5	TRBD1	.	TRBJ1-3	CASSYTGGGNTIYF	TGTGCCAGCAGTTACACAGGGGGCGGAAACACCATATATTTT
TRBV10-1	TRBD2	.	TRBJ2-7	CASSEQSFGTSGYEQYF	TGCGCCAGCAGTGAGCAGAGTTTCGGGACTAGCGGATACGAGCAGTACTTC
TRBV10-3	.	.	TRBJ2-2	CAINEGGGSVGELFF	TGTGCCATCAACGAGGGGGGCGGGAGCGTCGGGGAGCTGTTTTTT
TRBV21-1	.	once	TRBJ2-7	CASSIGTGGAQF	TGTGCCAGCAGCATCGGGACAGGGGGCGCTCAGTTC
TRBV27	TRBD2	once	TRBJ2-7	CASSSLTSGPLAGGFGQYF	TGTGCCAGCAGTTCCCTAACCTCTGGTCCCCTAGCGGGAGGGTTTGGGCAGTACTTC
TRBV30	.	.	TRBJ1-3	CAWRNPGSGNTIYF	TGTGCCTGGAGAAACCCGGGGAGTGGAAACACCATATATTTT
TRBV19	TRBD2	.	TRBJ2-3	CASSIWTSDYSTDTQYF	TGTGCCAGTAGTATCTGGACTAGCGATTATAGCACAGATACGCAGTATTTT
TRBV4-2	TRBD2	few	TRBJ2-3	CASSQSGEGTDTQYF	TGTGCCAGCAGCCAGAGCGGGGAGGGGACAGATACGCAGTATTTT
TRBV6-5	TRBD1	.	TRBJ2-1	CASRLFTGGGNEQFF	TGTGCCAGCAGACTCTTCACAGGGGGTGGGAATGAGCAGTTCTTC
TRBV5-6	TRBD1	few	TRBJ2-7	CASSADRDEQYF	TGTGCCAGCAGCGCGGACAGGGACGAGCAGTACTTC
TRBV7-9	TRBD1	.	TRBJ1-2	CASSFRDSRGYTF	TGTGCCAGCAGCTTCCGGGACAGCCGCGGCTACACCTTC
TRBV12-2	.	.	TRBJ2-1	CASRPEAAPPVNEQFF	TGTGCAAGTCGCCCCGAAGCGGCTCCCCCTGTCAATGAGCAGTTCTTC
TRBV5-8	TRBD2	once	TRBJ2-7	CASRRGGAGEQYF	TGTGCCAGCAGGCGGGGGGGAGCGGGCGAGCAGTACTTC
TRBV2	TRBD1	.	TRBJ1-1	CASNAGTGRTEAFF	TGTGCCAGCAACGCCGGGACAGGGCGGACTGAAGCTTTCTTT
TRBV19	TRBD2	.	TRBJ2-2	CASRSVWWEGSTGELFF	TGTGCCAGTAGATCCGTTTGGTGGGAGGGGAGCACCGGGGAGCTGTTTTTT
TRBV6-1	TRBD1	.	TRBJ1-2	CASSVTGGGYTF	TGTGCCAGCAGTGTCACAGGGGGTGGCTACACCTTC
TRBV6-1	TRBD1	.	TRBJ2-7	CASSRDSLHWEQYF	TGTGCCAGCAGCAGGGACAGTCTACACTGGGAGCAGTACTTC
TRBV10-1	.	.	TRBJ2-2	CASTWTTRDTGELFF	TGCGCCAGCACTTGGACTACCCGAGACACCGGGGAGCTGTTTTTT
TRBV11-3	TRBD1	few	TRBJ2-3	CASSSTGGDTQYF	TGTGCCAGCAGCTCGACAGGGGGAGATACGCAGTATTTT
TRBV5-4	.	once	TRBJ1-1	CASSFPSGDRGTEAFF	TGTGCCAGCAGCTTCCCCTCGGGGGATCGGGGAACTGAAGCTTTCTTT
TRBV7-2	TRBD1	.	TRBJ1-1	CASSRNGDSYTEAFF	TGTGCCAGCAGCCGCAATGGGGACAGCTACACTGAAGCTTTCTTT
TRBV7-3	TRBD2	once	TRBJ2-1	CASSFSGRVVNEQFF	TGTGCCAGCAGCTTCAGCGGGAGAGTGGTCAATGAGCAGTTCTTC
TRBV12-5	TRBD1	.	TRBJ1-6	CASASGTENSPLHF	TGTGCTAGTGCCTCCGGGACAGAAAATTCACCCCTCCACTTT
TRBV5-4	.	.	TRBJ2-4	CASSLGAGDKNIQYF	TGTGCCAGCAGCTTAGGGGCAGGGGACAAAAACATTCAGTACTTC
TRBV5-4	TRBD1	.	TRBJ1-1	CASSSPQGMNTEAFF	TGTGCCAGCAGCTCGCCACAGGGGATGAACACTGAAGCTTTCTTT
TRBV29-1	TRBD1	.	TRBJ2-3	CSVAGQGVRTDTQYF	TGCAGCGTTGCAGGACAGGGGGTTCGAACAGATACGCAGTATTTT
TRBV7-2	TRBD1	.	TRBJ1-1	CASSLLQGAITEAFF	TGTGCCAGCAGCCTATTACAGGGGGCTATCACTGAAGCTTTCTTT
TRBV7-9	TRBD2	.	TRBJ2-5	CASSPIAGRQETQYF	TGTGCCAGCAGTCCTATAGCGGGCAGACAAGAGACCCAGTACTTC
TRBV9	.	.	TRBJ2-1	CASSGLGGEQFF	TGTGCCAGCAGCGGACTAGGGGGCGAGCAGTTCTTC
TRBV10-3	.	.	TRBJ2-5	CAISVAGGETQYF	TGTGCCATCAGTGTTGCAGGGGGGGAGACCCAGTACTTC
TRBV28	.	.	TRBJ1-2	CASNFGAGGYTF	TGTGCCAGCAATTTTGGGGCAGGCGGATACACCTTC
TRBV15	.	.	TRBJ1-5	CVTSRGGQLNQPQHF	TGTGTCACCAGCAGAGGAGGACAGTTAAATCAGCCCCAGCATTTT
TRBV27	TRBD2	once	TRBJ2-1	CASSFTSGTYNEQFF	TGTGCCAGCAGTTTTACTAGCGGAACCTACAATGAGCAGTTCTTC
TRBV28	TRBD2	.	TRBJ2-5	CASSLPGLAGILGETQYF	TGTGCCAGCAGTTTGCCGGGACTAGCGGGAATCCTGGGAGAGACCCAGTACTTC
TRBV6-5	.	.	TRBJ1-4	CASSSLGREKLFF	TGTGCCAGCAGTTCCCTGGGGAGGGAAAAACTGTTTTTT
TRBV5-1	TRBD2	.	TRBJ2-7	CASSLGTSGGYEQYF	TGCGCCAGCAGCTTGGGTACTAGCGGGGGCTACGAGCAGTACTTC
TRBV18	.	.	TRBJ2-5	CASSPPFDGKETQYF	TGTGCCAGCTCACCCCCCTTTGACGGGAAAGAGACCCAGTACTTC
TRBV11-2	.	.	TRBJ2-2	CASSPTSLPGELFF	TGTGCCAGCAGCCCTACCTCACTCCCCGGGGAGCTGTTTTTT
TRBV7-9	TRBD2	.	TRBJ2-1	CSSSLSPWTSGYNEQFF	TGTTCCAGCAGCTTAAGCCCCTGGACTAGCGGCTACAATGAGCAGTTCTTC
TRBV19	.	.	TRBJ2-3	CASSIGVLMSTDTQYF	TGTGCCAGTAGTATAGGAGTACTTATGAGCACAGATACGCAGTATTTT